This is a list of T cell receptor beta chains from one sample in a study of blood T cell repertoires in COVID-19. Assay used: immunoSEQ multiplex PCR; TCRdb lists only in-frame clones, some missing. The repertoire holds about 140,000 clones, 65% to 85% seen once, with 4% in the top ten. Sequenced sample: peripheral blood. The receptors come from a woman in her sixties or seventies with acute or convalescent COVID-19. CDR3s include the opening cysteine and the closing phenylalanine or tryptophan. The order of the fields is clone size, D gene, V gene, J gene, CDR3 protein, CDR3 DNA. D genes are given only for firm matches. Expanded clones are given a class, and other clones once, few, many or no size at all.

-	TRBD1	TRBV2	TRBJ2-4	CASSPDRGYIQYF	TGTGCCAGCAGCCCGGACAGGGGATACATTCAGTACTTC
-	TRBD2	TRBV2	TRBJ2-5	CASSYYASGREETQYF	TGTGCCAGCAGTTATTATGCTAGCGGGAGAGAAGAGACCCAGTACTTC
once	TRBD1	TRBV27	TRBJ1-6	CASSSSGARGNVSPLHF	TGTGCCAGCAGCTCCTCAGGGGCCAGGGGGAATGTTTCACCCCTCCACTTT
-	TRBD2	TRBV30	TRBJ2-2	CAWRLVGRTGELFF	TGTGCCTGGAGACTAGTCGGGAGGACCGGGGAGCTGTTTTTT
-	-	TRBV28	TRBJ1-1	CASSFSRGMTNTEAFF	TGTGCCAGCAGTTTTTCCAGGGGTATGACGAACACTGAAGCTTTCTTT
-	-	TRBV3-1/TRBV3-2	TRBJ2-2	CASSQELTRGSNTGELFF	TGTGCCAGCAGCCAAGAGCTGACTAGGGGTTCAAACACCGGGGAGCTGTTTTTT
-	-	TRBV1	TRBJ1-2	CTSSHSTGGRASYGYTF	TGCACCAGCAGCCACTCAACAGGGGGGCGTGCCTCCTATGGCTACACCTTC
-	TRBD1	TRBV10-3	TRBJ2-5	CAISQGRTGETQYF	TGTGCCATCAGTCAGGGGAGGACAGGGGAGACCCAGTACTTC
-	-	TRBV29-1	TRBJ1-1	CSAGSGTEAFF	TGCAGCGCCGGGTCGGGCACTGAAGCTTTCTTT
few	TRBD2	TRBV2	TRBJ2-2	CASVGLVNAGELFF	TGTGCCAGCGTGGGACTAGTCAATGCCGGGGAGCTGTTTTTT
-	-	TRBV28	TRBJ1-2	CASSFWREGDYGYTF	TGTGCCAGCAGTTTTTGGCGGGAGGGCGACTATGGCTACACCTTC
-	TRBD2	TRBV9	TRBJ2-2	CASRTSGNTGELFF	TGTGCCAGCAGGACTAGCGGGAACACCGGGGAGCTGTTTTTT
-	TRBD1	TRBV30	TRBJ2-2	CAWGGTGDRGELFF	TGTGCCTGGGGGGGGACAGGGGACCGCGGGGAGCTGTTTTTT
-	-	TRBV27	TRBJ1-2	CASSPQGSAYGYTF	TGTGCCAGCAGTCCGCAAGGCAGCGCCTATGGCTACACCTTC
-	-	TRBV18	TRBJ2-6	CASSPMGSSGANVLTF	TGTGCCAGCTCACCGATGGGCAGCTCTGGGGCCAACGTCCTGACTTTC
-	TRBD1	TRBV28	TRBJ1-1	CASSSSGQGAFATEAFF	TGTGCCAGCAGTTCTTCCGGACAGGGGGCTTTTGCTACTGAAGCTTTCTTT
-	-	TRBV7-3	TRBJ2-1	CASSGSDNEQFF	TGTGCCAGCAGCGGTAGTGATAATGAGCAGTTCTTC
once	-	TRBV5-1	TRBJ1-6	CASSLAGRDNSPLHF	TGCGCCAGCAGCTTGGCTGGCAGGGATAATTCACCCCTCCACTTT
-	TRBD1	TRBV2	TRBJ2-2	CATSRDRDTGELFF	TGTGCCACCAGCCGGGACAGGGACACCGGGGAGCTGTTTTTT
-	-	TRBV7-9	TRBJ1-5	CASSSLNQPQHF	TGTGCCAGCAGCTCCCTCAATCAGCCCCAGCATTTT
once	TRBD1	TRBV7-6	TRBJ2-2	CASSLGTGSLGELFF	TGTGCCAGCAGCTTAGGGACAGGGAGTCTCGGGGAGCTGTTTTTT
-	-	TRBV11-2	TRBJ1-2	CASSLGQNYGYTF	TGTGCCAGCAGCTTAGGACAGAACTATGGCTACACCTTC
once	TRBD1	TRBV5-1	TRBJ2-5	CASSLTPGGTGGGQETQYF	TGCGCCAGCAGCTTGACACCTGGCGGGACAGGGGGTGGCCAAGAGACCCAGTACTTC
few	-	TRBV28	TRBJ1-2	CASRQLSGGYTF	TGTGCCAGCAGGCAATTATCGGGTGGCTACACCTTC
-	-	TRBV2	TRBJ2-1	CASSLTAGGFNEQFF	TGTGCCAGCAGTCTAACAGCAGGGGGGTTCAATGAGCAGTTCTTC
-	-	TRBV5-1	TRBJ1-6	CASSLVSGVKVNSPLHF	TGCGCCAGCAGCTTGGTGTCAGGGGTTAAAGTAAATTCACCCCTCCACTTT